Below are 14 T cell receptor beta chains sequenced from a single sample in a study of T cell responses to AZD1222 COVID-19 vaccine. Sequencing used immunoSEQ multiplex PCR; TCRdb keeps in-frame clones, though not all of them. The sample lists some 280,000 clones; around 92% were seen once. Sequencing was performed on peripheral blood, taken 28 days after the second AZD1222 dose. These receptors all stem from an adult who received the AZD1222 COVID-19 vaccine.

The chain is built from TRBV6-5 and TRBJ2-5; maybe TRBD2 (6 bases). The CDR3 is 14 amino acids. The germline V and J ends were trimmed by 7 bases and 4 bases, with 16 bases remaining between them. CDR1 and CDR2 from the germline V gene are MNHEY and SVGAGI. In DNA form, the CDR3 reads TGTGCCAGCACCACAAGACTAGTAGGAGAGACCCAGTACTTC. Translation: CASTTRLVGETQYF.

The V call is TRBV5-1, the J call TRBJ2-5; 8 bases are a match to TRBD1. The germline V gene has CDR1 SGHRS and CDR2 YFSETQ. The junction had 8 bases not matched to a gene; V was cut back by 3 bases and J by 4 bases. The CDR3 length is 15 residues. This CDR3 is CASSSQGAVRETQYF. The CDR3 DNA reads as TGCGCCAGCAGCTCGCAGGGGGCTGTGCGAGAGACCCAGTACTTC.

The V and J genes are TRBV2 and TRBJ2-1; D is perhaps TRBD1 or TRBD2 (7 bases each). There are 11 residues in the CDR3. Between the trimmed V and J ends, which lost 6 bases and 9 bases, there was a span of 9 bases. Germline CDR1 reads SNHLY; CDR2 reads FYNNEI. CDR3 region: CASSRGGEQFF. CDR3 sequence (DNA): TGTGCCAGCAGCAGGGGGGGTGAGCAGTTCTTC.

This chain connects TRBV7-6 to TRBJ1-1; D ambiguous. This CDR3 has 13 amino acids. The V gene's germline CDR1 is SGHVS and CDR2 FNYEAQ. V was trimmed by 4 bases and J by 4 bases, leaving 10 bases between them. The CDR3: CASSSELITEAFF. In DNA, the CDR3 is TGTGCCAGCAGCTCGGAGTTGATCACTGAAGCTTTCTTT.

The chain couples TRBV9 to TRBJ2-3; tentative D call: TRBD2 (5 bases). The germline V gene has CDR1 SGDLS and CDR2 YYNGEE. This CDR3 is built from 13 residues. The V and J ends lost 4 bases and 4 bases respectively, with 10 bases between them. The CDR3 nucleotides are TGTGCCAGCAGCCCAGGAGGCGCAGATACGCAGTATTTT. This codes for CASSPGGADTQYF.

The chain joins TRBV2 to TRBJ2-4; TRBD1 is a possible D gene (6 bases). This CDR3 contains 14 residues. CDR1 and CDR2 from the germline V gene are SNHLY and FYNNEI. With 10 bases removed from V and 5 bases from J, the gap between germline ends came to 18 bases. Here the CDR3 DNA reads TGTGCCACCACCCGTGGACAGCTCCAAAACATTCAGTACTTC. It encodes CATTRGQLQNIQYF.

CDR3 amino acids: CASSFGSGQETQYF. The CDR3 nucleotides read TGTGCCAGCAGCTTCGGGAGCGGCCAAGAGACCCAGTACTTC. The chain is built from TRBV5-4 and TRBJ2-5, with D maybe TRBD2 (6 bases). The V end lost 2 bases, the J end lost 1 base, and 9 bases lay between the germline ends. CDR1 and CDR2 from the germline V gene are SGHNT and YYREEE (reference sequence). This CDR3 spans 14 amino acids. The whole variable domain, remainder taken from reference TRBV5-4 and TRBJ2-5, is ETGVTQSPTHLIKTRGQQVTLRCSSQSGHNTVSWYQQALGQGPQFIFQYYREEENGRGNFPPRFSGLQFPNYSSELNVNALELDDSALYLCASSFGSGQETQYFGPGTRLLVL.

The V gene is TRBV4-1, the J gene TRBJ2-5; 8 bases are a match to TRBD2. The junction had 6 bases not matched to a gene; V was cut back by 4 bases and J by 5 bases. CDR1 MGHRA and CDR2 YSYEKL come from the germline V gene. The CDR3 loop spans 14 amino acids. The CDR3 DNA sequence: TGCGCCAGCAGCCGAGCGGGAGTCGGTGAGACCCAGTACTTC. Amino acid sequence: CASSRAGVGETQYF.

The genes are TRBV12-3 or TRBV12-4 and TRBJ2-7, with 9 bases identical to TRBD2. The J segment lost 3 bases and the V segment lost 5 bases, leaving 2 bases of the junction unmatched. The CDR3 totals 13 residues. The CDR3 is CASSLSGSYEQYF. For the CDR3, the DNA is TGTGCCAGCAGTCTTAGCGGGAGCTACGAGCAGTACTTC.

For the CDR3, the DNA is TGTGCCAGCAGTGACGCGGAACCATACGAGCAGTACTTC. Translation: CASSDAEPYEQYF. The gene calls are TRBV6-1 and TRBJ2-7, with D uncertain. V dropped 3 bases and J dropped 4 bases, with 10 bases sitting between them. Per the germline V gene, CDR1 is MNHNS and CDR2 is SASEGT. The CDR3 spans 13 residues.

The chain couples TRBV7-6 to TRBJ2-7, with TRBD1 matching 8 bases. CDR1 and CDR2 from the germline V gene are SGHVS and FNYEAQ. This CDR3 comprises 16 residues. The ends lost 6 bases at V and 5 bases at J; junction bases unmatched: 15. CDR3 in DNA: TGTGCCAGCAGTCACAAGGGAGGACAGGGTAGACACGAGCAGTACTTC. Protein: CASSHKGGQGRHEQYF.

This chain connects TRBV12-3 or TRBV12-4 to TRBJ1-1; D gene ambiguous. The CDR3 runs 13 residues. V was cut by 3 bases and J by 7 bases, with 12 bases left in between. CDR3 nucleotide sequence: TGTGCCAGCAGTTTCGTCGACGGAAATGAAGCTTTCTTT. Amino acids: CASSFVDGNEAFF.

V and J are TRBV12-3 or TRBV12-4 and TRBJ1-1, with D unclear. Trimming removed 4 bases at V and 5 bases at J, with 8 bases between. The CDR3 spans 12 residues. CDR3 amino acids: CASSSSGTEAFF. In DNA form, the CDR3 reads TGTGCCAGCAGTTCCTCCGGTACTGAAGCTTTCTTT.

The chain joins TRBV10-3 to TRBJ2-7; possibly TRBD2 for D (5 bases). The CDR3 extends over 14 amino acids. Germline V gene sequence: CDR1 ENHRY, CDR2 SYGVKD. V dropped 3 bases and J dropped 4 bases, with 13 bases sitting between them. This CDR3 is CAISESLAGYEQYF. For the CDR3, the DNA is TGTGCCATCAGTGAAAGTCTAGCAGGATACGAGCAGTACTTC.